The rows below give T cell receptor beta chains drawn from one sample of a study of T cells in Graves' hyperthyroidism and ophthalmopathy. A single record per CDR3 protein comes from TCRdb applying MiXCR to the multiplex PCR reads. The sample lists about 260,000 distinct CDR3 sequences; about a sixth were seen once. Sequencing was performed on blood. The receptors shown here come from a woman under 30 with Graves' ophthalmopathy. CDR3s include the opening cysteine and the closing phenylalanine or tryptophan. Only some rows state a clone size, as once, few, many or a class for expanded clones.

CDR3: CASSPPDRGNQPQHF; J: TRBJ1-5; size: many; V: TRBV28
CDR3: CASSTGHTGELFF; J: TRBJ2-2; size: -; V: TRBV7-3
CDR3: CASSLANDRVGETQYF; J: TRBJ2-5; size: many; V: TRBV11-2
CDR3: CASSAGSARETQYF; J: TRBJ2-5; size: once; V: TRBV2
CDR3: CASSSFQGKDYTEAFF; J: TRBJ1-1; size: many; V: TRBV7-9
CDR3: CASSPIRGRTGELFF; J: TRBJ2-2; size: many; V: TRBV7-6
CDR3: CAGSGARNQPQHF; J: TRBJ1-5; size: many; V: TRBV19
CDR3: CASSLRTARNTEAFF; J: TRBJ1-1; size: many; V: TRBV3-1
CDR3: CASSTSTGKTYEQYF; J: TRBJ2-7; size: -; V: TRBV19
CDR3: CASSALSNPNEQFF; J: TRBJ2-1; size: many; V: TRBV25-1
CDR3: CSGPGSWGEQYF; J: TRBJ2-7; size: many; V: TRBV20-1
CDR3: CASSSDGVQWAEKTQYF; J: TRBJ2-5; size: many; V: TRBV27
CDR3: CASSLTSGGTDTQYF; J: TRBJ2-3; size: many; V: TRBV7-9
CDR3: CASSLYSKGAIGAETQYF; J: TRBJ2-5; size: many; V: TRBV7-2
CDR3: CASSQVGQHGYNEQFF; J: TRBJ2-1; size: many; V: TRBV4-3
CDR3: CASSQDLDGADESQRSHLYNEQFF; J: TRBJ2-1; size: many; V: TRBV14
CDR3: CASSVGVAGGYYEQYF; J: TRBJ2-7; size: few; V: TRBV9
CDR3: CSAPGLGDTEAFF; J: TRBJ1-1; size: -; V: TRBV20-1
CDR3: CASSFRGFPNYGYTF; J: TRBJ1-2; size: many; V: TRBV27
CDR3: CATSDSGRARGGYTF; J: TRBJ1-2; size: many; V: TRBV24-1
CDR3: CASSLSMAGTYEQYF; J: TRBJ2-7; size: many; V: TRBV11-2
CDR3: CSVDGLTGQETQYF; J: TRBJ2-5; size: many; V: TRBV29-1
CDR3: CASSKGQGSVNEQFF; J: TRBJ2-1; size: few; V: TRBV19
CDR3: CASSPDSPSTQYF; J: TRBJ2-5; size: few; V: TRBV9
CDR3: CASSQTRGMAAEGYTEAFF; J: TRBJ1-1; size: many; V: TRBV4-1
CDR3: CASSNTWEKLFF; J: TRBJ1-4; size: many; V: TRBV12-3/TRBV12-4
CDR3: CASSLPSGRSGELFF; J: TRBJ2-2; size: -; V: TRBV13
CDR3: CASSHRDGEKLFF; J: TRBJ1-4; size: -; V: TRBV5-8